This T cell receptor beta chain was identified in a study of T cells after yellow fever vaccination. Between the trimmed V and J ends, which lost 2 bases and 4 bases, there was a span of 12 bases. Germline-derived CDR1 and CDR2 are LGHDT and YNNKEL (reference sequence). CDR3 length: 15 residues. With respect to this clonotype: Antigen: not known.

The study's findings and limits: A minor fraction of clonotypes spanned both CD4 and CD8 compartments. Bulk-population clonotypes that are abundant could appear as contaminants in FACS-sorted repertoires. Detected again after the booster were most primary-vaccination clones, at nearly 97% CD4 and 80% to 90% CD8.

The study made its TCR cDNA through 5'RACE template switching. That step introduced a universal primer site along with UMIs. Each CDR3 protein gets one entry after TCRdb re-called the 5' RACE reads with MiXCR. The repertoire holds around 250,000 distinct CDR3 sequences, with around 7% as singletons. The chain links TRBV3-1 to TRBJ1-5, with a tentative D call TRBD1 (5 bases). Sequenced here: CD4+ T cells sorted from PBMCs, sampled 15 days after the yellow fever booster vaccination. This sequence was found in a man aged 30 to 39 who received the YFV17D yellow fever vaccine. The CDR3 loop is CASSQQWGTNQPQHF. The CDR3, as DNA: TGTGCCAGCAGCCAACAGTGGGGGACTAATCAGCCCCAGCATTTT.